Listed here are 32 T cell receptor beta chains from one sample, sequenced in a study of cytomegalovirus exposure and HLA in healthy donors. Assay used: immunoSEQ multiplex PCR; TCRdb lists only in-frame clones, some missing. The data contain 150,000 to 180,000 clones, 70% to 90% of them singletons. Sequencing was performed on PBMCs. These TCRs come from a man between 18 and 29 years old in good health and CMV-seropositive.

V and J are TRBV2 and TRBJ2-7; 9 positions agree with TRBD2. Germline lookup yields CDR1 SNHLY and CDR2 FYNNEI. The junction had 5 bases not matched to a gene; V was cut back by 6 bases and J by 2 bases. This CDR3 is 14 amino acids long. CDR3 coding DNA: TGTGCCAGCAGCGGGACTAGCCTTACCTACGAGCAGTACTTC. This encodes CASSGTSLTYEQYF.

This chain connects TRBV6-5 to TRBJ2-6; no clear D. Trimming pared 7 bases from V and 1 base from J, leaving 8 bases between. CDR1 is MNHEY and CDR2 is SVGAGI in the germline V gene. The CDR3 sequence is 14 residues long. In DNA form, the CDR3 reads TGTGCCAGCACACGGCGGTCTGGGGCCAACGTCCTGACTTTC. Translation: CASTRRSGANVLTF.

V is TRBV18 and J is TRBJ1-1; 7 nucleotides align to TRBD1. The CDR3 runs 14 residues. V lost 4 bases and J lost 7; bases outside the gene matches: 9. Germline CDR1 and CDR2: KGHSH and LQKENI. This CDR3 reads CASSQAGPGGEAFF. The CDR3 region has the DNA TGTGCCAGCTCACAGGCAGGGCCAGGGGGTGAAGCTTTCTTT.

The chain employs TRBV23-1 and TRBJ2-1; 9 bases are a match to TRBD1. TRBV23-1 is sorted into the ORF group, with uncertain function. The CDR3 has 16 residues. With V trimmed by 0 bases and J by 8 bases, 8 bases remained unmatched. Written as DNA, the CDR3 is TGCGCCAGCAGTCAATCGAGGGACAGGGCTCTCCATGAGCAGTTCTTC. Its translation is CASSQSRDRALHEQFF.

The CDR3 DNA reads as TGTGCCAGCAGCCACAGACAGATTTGGGCGGAGACCCAGTACTTC. This codes for CASSHRQIWAETQYF. This rearrangement joins TRBV5-6 to TRBJ2-5; maybe TRBD1 (5 bases). The V end was cut by 4 bases, the J end by 5 bases, with 18 bases between. This CDR3 region has 15 residues. From germline, CDR1 is SGHDT and CDR2 YYEEEE.

This clone was detected a few times. The J gene is TRBJ1-6, the V gene TRBV5-5; D is unresolved. The CDR3 spans 11 residues. V was pared by 4 bases and J by 14 bases, with 10 bases between. Germline CDR1 SGHKS, CDR2 YYEKEE (reference sequence). CDR3: CASSAALALHF. CDR3 in DNA: TGTGCCAGCAGCGCAGCGCTGGCCCTCCACTTT.

The V gene is TRBV4-3, the J gene TRBJ2-7; TRBD2 agrees at 8 bases. The CDR3 runs to 15 residues. Germline trimming cut 1 base from V and 6 bases from J; bases unmatched to any gene: 8. Germline assignment: CDR1 LGHNA and CDR2 YSLEER. In DNA form, the CDR3 reads TGCGCCAGCAGCCAAGGCCAGCGGGAGACGGGCGAGCAGTACTTC. It is translated as CASSQGQRETGEQYF.

The V call is TRBV9, the J call TRBJ1-3; D uncertain. Germline V CDR1 and CDR2: SGDLS, YYNGEE. This CDR3 spans 14 amino acids. V was shortened by 7 bases and J by 0 bases, with 11 bases between the two germline ends. CDR3 in amino acids: CASAGIFSGNTIYF. The CDR3 DNA reads TGTGCCAGCGCAGGTATTTTCTCTGGAAACACCATATATTTT.

The chain has TRBV27 and TRBJ1-2; no definite D call. Germline V CDR1 and CDR2: MNHEY, SMNVEV (reference sequence). The length of the CDR3 is 16 residues. V lost 2 bases and J lost 8, with 21 bases in between. For the CDR3, the DNA is TGTGCCAGCAGTTTAGGGCCCACACATCCCACTAGGGGCTACACCTTC. Protein sequence: CASSLGPTHPTRGYTF.

V usage is TRBV6-1 and J usage is TRBJ2-1; perhaps TRBD2 as D (5 bases). From germline, CDR1 is MNHNS and CDR2 SASEGT. This CDR3 has 15 residues. Trimming stripped 4 bases from V and 0 bases from J, with 10 bases between. CDR3 region: CASSGEIGSYNEQFF. CDR3 in DNA: TGTGCCAGCAGTGGGGAGATCGGCTCCTACAATGAGCAGTTCTTC.

This sequence joins TRBV4-3 and TRBJ2-5, with TRBD2 matching over 10 bases. Unmatched junction bases numbered 7, after V lost 4 bases and J lost 5 bases. Germline V CDR1 and CDR2: LGHNA, YSLEER. This CDR3 is 15 amino acids long. The DNA of the CDR3 is TGCGCCAGCAGCCCCCGGGTAGCGGGGGGTGAGACCCAGTACTTC. Amino acids: CASSPRVAGGETQYF.

This rearrangement joins TRBV5-1 to TRBJ1-3; the D gene is possibly TRBD1 (5 bases). V was shortened by 0 bases and J by 7 bases, with 8 bases between the two germline ends. The CDR3 is made up of 13 amino acids. CDR1 and CDR2 from the germline V gene are SGHRS and YFSETQ. CDR3 in DNA: TGCGCCAGCAGCTTGGAGGGGCAGAACACCATATATTTT. This translates into CASSLEGQNTIYF.

This clone was seen a few times. The V and J genes are TRBV6-1 and TRBJ1-5; no reliable D call. The CDR3 covers 15 residues. The V end was cut by 2 bases, the J end by 0 bases, with 8 bases between. CDR1 and CDR2 (germline): MNHNS, SASEGT. CDR3 residues: CASSENEYSNQPQHF. DNA for the CDR3: TGTGCCAGCAGTGAAAACGAGTATAGCAATCAGCCCCAGCATTTT.

V and J are TRBV30 and TRBJ2-2, with 8 nucleotides matching TRBD2. The germline V gene encodes CDR1 GTSNPN and CDR2 SVGIG (reference sequence). This CDR3 has 17 amino acids. The V segment lost 0 bases and the J segment 4 bases; nucleotides outside the gene matches: 10. The CDR3: CAWSVRGSGIGTGELFF. The CDR3 region has the DNA TGTGCCTGGAGTGTACGAGGTAGCGGGATCGGCACCGGGGAGCTGTTTTTT.

This sequence joins TRBV5-1 and TRBJ2-1, with D possibly TRBD1 on 7 matching bases. The CDR3 has 15 residues. Germline values: CDR1 SGHRS, CDR2 YFSETQ. V lost 1 base and J lost 0, with 8 bases in between. CDR3: CASSLQGGSYNEQFF. In nucleotides, the CDR3 is TGCGCCAGCAGCTTGCAGGGGGGCTCCTACAATGAGCAGTTCTTC.

The gene calls are TRBV19 and TRBJ1-1; 9 bases are shared with TRBD1. The germline CDR1 and CDR2 sequences are LNHDA and SQIVND (reference sequence). The J segment lost 0 bases and the V segment lost 4 bases, leaving 6 bases of the junction unmatched. The CDR3 runs 16 residues. This CDR3 reads CASSRKDRGMNTEAFF. The CDR3 DNA reads as TGTGCCAGTAGTAGGAAGGACAGGGGAATGAACACTGAAGCTTTCTTT.

This chain links TRBV7-2 with TRBJ2-7, with 9 positions matching TRBD2. This CDR3 is 17 amino acids long. V was clipped by 6 bases and J by 3 bases; unmatched bases: 15. Looked up from germline, CDR1 is SGHTA and CDR2 is FQGNSA. CDR3 in DNA: TGTGCCAGCAGTCCGGAGCTAGCGGGAATCGGAAACTACGAGCAGTACTTC. This sequence encodes CASSPELAGIGNYEQYF.

V usage is TRBV5-1 and J usage is TRBJ2-5, with 14 bases fitting TRBD2. The CDR3 runs to 16 residues. With V trimmed by 4 bases and J by 4 bases, 6 bases remained unmatched. Germline V lookup: CDR1 SGHRS, CDR2 YFSETQ. The CDR3 here is CASSPGLAGDRETQYF. In nucleotides, the CDR3 is TGCGCCAGCAGCCCGGGACTAGCGGGAGATAGAGAGACCCAGTACTTC.

The rearrangement uses TRBV6-1 and TRBJ2-1, with 12 bases fitting TRBD2. The CDR3 is 20 residues long. Germline V CDR1 and CDR2: MNHNS, SASEGT. V shed 2 bases, J shed 4 bases, and the junction held 15 bases outside the gene matches. CDR3 amino acids: CASSESSGLLLAGGYNEQFF. As DNA, the CDR3 is TGTGCCAGCAGTGAATCAAGCGGACTCCTTCTAGCGGGGGGGTACAATGAGCAGTTCTTC.

The V and J genes are TRBV11-2 and TRBJ1-4; a possible D gene is TRBD1 (5 bases). Germline CDR1 and CDR2: SGHAT and FQNNGV. This CDR3 has 13 residues. V dropped 5 bases and J dropped 7 bases, with 11 bases sitting between them. The CDR3 spells CASSQGLSEKLFF. The CDR3 bases are TGTGCCAGCAGCCAGGGACTGAGTGAAAAACTGTTTTTT.

The rearrangement joins TRBV13 to TRBJ2-1, with D unclear. Germline V CDR1 and CDR2: PRHDT, FYEKMQ (reference sequence). The V end lost 5 bases, the J end lost 0 bases, and 8 bases lay between the germline ends. The CDR3 runs to 14 residues. CDR3 residues: CASSRSRSYNEQFF. The CDR3 bases are TGTGCCAGCAGCCGGTCCCGCTCCTACAATGAGCAGTTCTTC.

The CDR3 sequence: CASSYSGQANTGELFF. The CDR3 DNA reads TGTGCCAGCAGTTACTCGGGACAGGCGAACACCGGGGAGCTGTTTTTT. The rearrangement links TRBV6-5 to TRBJ2-2; 8 bases align to TRBD1. Looked up from germline, CDR1 is MNHEY and CDR2 is SVGAGI. Unmatched junction bases numbered 0, after V lost 0 bases and J lost 0 bases. This CDR3 spans 16 amino acids.

This CDR3 reads CASRQDSAYTEAFF. CDR3 sequence (DNA): TGTGCCAGCAGACAGGACAGTGCGTACACTGAAGCTTTCTTT. The V gene is TRBV6-4, the J gene TRBJ1-1; tentatively, D is TRBD1 (6 bases). The CDR3 is 14 residues long. V lost 6 bases and J lost 3, with 14 bases in between. Per germline, CDR1 MRHNA and CDR2 SNTAGT.

The chain couples TRBV7-2 to TRBJ2-1, with D possibly matching TRBD2 (5 bases). This CDR3 has 13 amino acids. Trimming removed 1 base from V and 9 bases from J, with 10 bases in between. CDR1 and CDR2 (germline): SGHTA, FQGNSA. CDR3 nucleotides: TGTGCCAGCAGCTTAGAATATCGGGGTGAGCAGTTCTTC. It encodes CASSLEYRGEQFF.

CDR3 in amino acids: CASSLVPNEKLFF. DNA for the CDR3: TGTGCCAGCAGCTTAGTTCCAAATGAAAAACTGTTTTTT. The chain uses TRBV7-2 and TRBJ1-4; no definite D call. CDR3 length: 13 residues. V lost 1 base to trimming and J lost 5 bases, with 5 bases between them. Germline-derived CDR1 and CDR2 are SGHTA and FQGNSA. Full variable domain (remainder filled in from reference TRBV7-2 and TRBJ1-4): GAGVSQSPSNKVTEKGKDVELRCDPISGHTALYWYRQSLGQGLEFLIYFQGNSAPDKSGLPSDRFSAERTGGSVSTLTIQRTQQEDSAVYLCASSLVPNEKLFFGSGTQLSVL.

V is TRBV9 and J is TRBJ2-5, with 11 bases matching TRBD2. The CDR3 is 18 residues long. With 0 bases clipped from V and 4 bases from J, the junction kept 11 bases outside the gene matches. The germline V gene has CDR1 SGDLS and CDR2 YYNGEE. CDR3 DNA sequence: TGTGCCAGCAGCGTAGAGTTAGCGGGAGGGTCGAGGTTAGAGACCCAGTACTTC. Translating it yields CASSVELAGGSRLETQYF.

This chain connects TRBV5-4 to TRBJ1-2; D is unresolved. This CDR3 comprises 14 residues. CDR1 is SGHNT and CDR2 is YYREEE in the germline V gene (reference sequence). V gave up 4 bases and J gave up 4 bases, with 14 bases separating them. This CDR3 reads CASSRFGDLYGYTF. The CDR3 DNA reads TGTGCCAGCAGCCGTTTCGGGGATCTCTATGGCTACACCTTC. The full variable domain, with the rest looked up from reference TRBV5-4 and TRBJ1-2, is ETGVTQSPTHLIKTRGQQVTLRCSSQSGHNTVSWYQQALGQGPQFIFQYYREEENGRGNFPPRFSGLQFPNYSSELNVNALELDDSALYLCASSRFGDLYGYTFGSGTRLTVV.

Written as DNA, the CDR3 is TGCGCCAGCAGCCAGAGCGGGAGCGCAGGGGGAGAGCAGTACTTC. It translates to CASSQSGSAGGEQYF. The chain has TRBV4-3 and TRBJ2-7; TRBD2 might be the D (8 bases). The CDR3 covers 15 residues. Per the germline V gene, CDR1 is LGHNA and CDR2 is YSLEER. Deletions cut 3 bases from V and 7 bases from J, with 19 bases between.

The chain employs TRBV5-1 and TRBJ2-7, with TRBD2 identical over 9 bases. CDR3 size: 15 residues. Looked up from germline, CDR1 is SGHRS and CDR2 is YFSETQ. V lost 4 bases and J lost 2; bases outside the gene matches: 7. Here the CDR3 DNA reads TGCGCCAGCAGCGCACTAGCGGGTGCGACCTACGAGCAGTACTTC. Protein product: CASSALAGATYEQYF.

The chain recombines TRBV5-6 with TRBJ2-5; 10 bases fit TRBD2. Losses at the gene ends were 7 bases for V and 5 bases for J; bases not matched to a gene: 14. CDR1 is SGHDT, CDR2 YYEEEE, per germline. This CDR3 comprises 16 residues. The CDR3 sequence is CASGLELAGVEETQYF. Written as DNA, the CDR3 is TGTGCCAGCGGTCTGGAGCTAGCGGGAGTTGAGGAGACCCAGTACTTC.

The chain joins TRBV30 to TRBJ1-4; tentatively, D is TRBD1 (5 bases). V was clipped by 3 bases and J by 10 bases, with 18 bases between them. Germline-derived CDR1 and CDR2 are GTSNPN and SVGIG (reference sequence). CDR3 length: 14 residues. The CDR3 loop reads CAWRGTLAVGKLFF. The CDR3 DNA sequence: TGTGCCTGGAGGGGGACTTTAGCGGTCGGAAAACTGTTTTTT.

This clone turned up a few times. The gene calls are TRBV4-2 and TRBJ2-7, with 13 bases matching TRBD2. Germline V gives CDR1 LGHNA, CDR2 YNFKEQ. V was pared by 8 bases and J by 2 bases, with 6 bases of the junction left unmatched. There are 15 residues in the CDR3. As DNA, the CDR3 is TGTGCCAGCGGCGGGGGACTAGCGGGGCCCTACGAGCAGTACTTC. The encoded protein is CASGGGLAGPYEQYF.